The source of this TCR beta chain is a study of blood T cell repertoires in COVID-19. Across the study: In each case, the material was cDNA or gDNA derived from T cells, B-cell-depleted T cells, or PBMCs.

Those enrolled in Seattle joined during active infection and were followed longitudinally afterward. In the authors' workflow: Quantification of nucleated cells was approximated via reference gene primer amplification. Some clones are missing from TCRdb's copy, which holds only in-frame ones; the method was immunoSEQ multiplex PCR. That table furnishes V, J and clone size, whereas the DNA furnished D and trimming. The table includes 250,000 or so clones, around nine tenths detected once. V was trimmed by 4 bases and J by 4 bases, leaving 6 bases between them. The germline V gene has CDR1 SGHAT and CDR2 FQNNGV. The CDR3 totals 12 residues.

The sample taken for sequencing was peripheral blood. The TCR was taken from a woman aged 60-75 years with COVID-19, enrolled during active disease. This chain joins TRBV11-2 and TRBJ2-3; D call uncertain. CDR3 bases: TGTGCCAGCAGCTCCCTAGCAGATACGCAGTATTTT. Protein product: CASSSLADTQYF.